The 30 T cell receptor beta chains below come from one sample, sequenced in a study of T cell responses to AZD1222 COVID-19 vaccine. Using immunoSEQ multiplex PCR, the repertoire was profiled, and TCRdb retains in-frame clones only, with some absent. The sample yields approximately 150,000 clones, approximately 93% seen once. The sequences come from peripheral blood, collected after recovery from COVID-19. The receptors were sampled from an adult who had recovered from COVID-19.

The rearrangement links TRBV10-2 to TRBJ2-1; TRBD2 might be the D (5 bases). In germline, CDR1 is WSHSY, CDR2 SAAADI. The germline V and J ends were trimmed by 5 bases and 2 bases, with 10 bases remaining between them. The CDR3 consists of 14 residues. The CDR3 protein is CASSYSGAYNEQFF. CDR3 nucleotides: TGCGCCAGCAGTTACAGCGGTGCCTACAATGAGCAGTTCTTC.

V and J are TRBV7-9 and TRBJ1-4, with 11 bases aligning to TRBD1. After removal of 5 bases from V and 0 bases from J, the junction contained 8 bases not matched to a gene. This CDR3 is 18 amino acids long. From germline, CDR1 is SEHNR and CDR2 FQNEAQ (reference sequence). CDR3: CASSDRTGGKPTNEKLFF. The DNA of the CDR3 is TGTGCCAGCAGCGACCGGACAGGGGGCAAACCAACTAATGAAAAACTGTTTTTT.

In this sample, this clone turned up once. J is TRBJ2-7 and V is TRBV7-8; 11 bases agree with TRBD2. V lost 5 bases to trimming and J lost 3 bases; unmatched junction nucleotides: 6. Germline V gene lookup returns CDR1 SGHVS and CDR2 FQNEAQ. The CDR3 is 15 amino acids. The CDR3 protein is CASSHGLAGDYEQYF. The DNA for the CDR3 is TGTGCCAGCAGCCATGGACTAGCGGGCGACTACGAGCAGTACTTC.

This clone was recorded once. V and J are TRBV10-3 and TRBJ2-7; D is possibly TRBD2 (5 bases). In germline, CDR1 is ENHRY, CDR2 SYGVKD. Trimming removed 0 bases at V and 3 bases at J, with 12 bases between. The CDR3 length is 15 residues. CDR3 bases: TGTGCCATCAGTGAGTCGAGAGGGTTAGGCTACGAGCAGTACTTC. This gives the protein CAISESRGLGYEQYF.

This chain joins TRBV28 and TRBJ2-7; 7 bases fit TRBD2. This CDR3 is 14 amino acids long. V dropped 6 bases and J dropped 3; count of bases not matched to a gene: 8. Germline CDR1 reads MDHEN; CDR2 reads SYDVKM. CDR3 amino acids: CASRRREGGYEQYF. The CDR3 DNA reads as TGTGCCAGCAGACGTAGGGAGGGTGGCTACGAGCAGTACTTC.

The chain carries TRBV6-1 and TRBJ2-1; TRBD2 matches 8 bases. This CDR3 has 13 amino acids. The trim removed 5 bases at V and 6 bases at J, leaving 3 bases unmatched. Per germline, CDR1 MNHNS and CDR2 SASEGT. CDR3 in DNA: TGTGCCAGCAGTCACGGACTAGCCAATGAGCAGTTCTTC. This translates into CASSHGLANEQFF.

The chain couples TRBV2 to TRBJ2-2, with 8 bases fitting TRBD2. The germline V gene has CDR1 SNHLY and CDR2 FYNNEI. The CDR3 extends over 16 amino acids. J was trimmed by 6 bases and V by 7 bases; bases with no gene match: 13. CDR3 coding DNA: TGTGCCAGCAAAGGTGGGGCGGGAGGATTGGCCGGGGAGCTGTTTTTT. It specifies CASKGGAGGLAGELFF.

The V call is TRBV10-3, the J call TRBJ1-2; D unclear. CDR1 and CDR2 (germline): ENHRY, SYGVKD. CDR3 size: 13 residues. Trimming took 3 bases from V and 2 from J, leaving 7 bases between them. The chain's CDR3 is CAISDGRNYGYTF. The CDR3 DNA is TGTGCCATCAGTGACGGACGGAACTATGGCTACACCTTC.

This clone was found a few times. The genes are TRBV2 and TRBJ2-3, with D unresolved. The V gene's germline CDR1 is SNHLY and CDR2 FYNNEI. There are 19 residues in the CDR3. V was trimmed by 0 bases and J by 2 bases, leaving 21 bases between them. The CDR3, as DNA: TGTGCCAGCAGTGAAGCCGTTAACATCGATCCTATTCTCACAGATACGCAGTATTTT. Residues: CASSEAVNIDPILTDTQYF.

The chain recombines TRBV7-2 with TRBJ2-1; no clear D gene. CDR3 length: 14 amino acids. Trimming shortened V by 1 base and J by 0 bases, and 4 bases separated the two germline ends. The germline gives CDR1 SGHTA, CDR2 FQGNSA. In DNA, the CDR3 is TGTGCCAGCAGCTTAGAGGTCTCCTACAATGAGCAGTTCTTC. It is translated as CASSLEVSYNEQFF. The complete variable domain, with remaining parts taken from reference TRBV7-2 and TRBJ2-1, reads GAGVSQSPSNKVTEKGKDVELRCDPISGHTALYWYRQSLGQGLEFLIYFQGNSAPDKSGLPSDRFSAERTGGSVSTLTIQRTQQEDSAVYLCASSLEVSYNEQFFGPGTRLTVL.

This chain connects TRBV28 to TRBJ1-5; D call uncertain. Germline V CDR1 and CDR2: MDHEN, SYDVKM. V was pared by 5 bases and J by 5 bases, with 10 bases between. The CDR3 covers 13 residues. The CDR3 loop is CASSTGNHQPQHF. The CDR3, as DNA: TGTGCCAGCAGTACGGGTAACCATCAGCCCCAGCATTTT.

J is TRBJ2-3 and V is TRBV24-1; 7 bases agree with TRBD1. Germline CDR1 is KGHDR and CDR2 is SFDVKD. Germline trimming cut 4 bases from V and 1 base from J; bases unmatched to any gene: 4. This CDR3 has 15 residues. CDR3 bases: TGTGCCACCAGTGACACCGGGACAGGCACAGATACGCAGTATTTT. Its protein product is CATSDTGTGTDTQYF.

V is TRBV28 and J is TRBJ1-5, with D perhaps matching TRBD1 (5 bases). The germline gives CDR1 MDHEN, CDR2 SYDVKM. There are 14 residues in the CDR3. The germline V and J ends were trimmed by 5 bases and 10 bases, with 18 bases remaining between them. The CDR3 DNA is TGTGCCAGCAGTCCCGGGGGGACTGCCAGACCCCAGCATTTT. This gives the protein CASSPGGTARPQHF.

This rearrangement joins TRBV4-1 to TRBJ2-1; no clear D gene. The CDR3 contains 12 residues. The germline V and J ends were trimmed by 5 bases and 5 bases, with 7 bases remaining between them. From germline, CDR1 is MGHRA and CDR2 YSYEKL. In DNA, the CDR3 is TGCGCCAGCAGCTGGCAGAACAATGAGCAGTTCTTC. Translating gives CASSWQNNEQFF.

V usage is TRBV3-1 (or the pseudogene TRBV3-2) and J usage is TRBJ2-3; TRBD1 matches 8 bases. The CDR3 sequence is 15 residues long. Germline V gene data show CDR1 as LGHDT and CDR2 as YNNKEL (reference sequence). Trimming at V came to 5 bases and at J to 4 bases, leaving 8 bases not matched to a gene. The CDR3 DNA reads as TGTGCCAGCAGCGCCCGACAGGGGAGCGCAGATACGCAGTATTTT. It codes for CASSARQGSADTQYF.

The chain recombines TRBV3-1 (or the pseudogene TRBV3-2) with TRBJ1-1, with D possibly matching TRBD1 (6 bases). V lost 4 bases and J lost 3, with 15 bases in between. Germline CDR1 is LGHDT and CDR2 is YNNKEL (reference sequence). The CDR3 loop spans 15 amino acids. DNA of the CDR3: TGTGCCAGCAGCCCCCCCGGGGGGCGGCACACTGAAGCTTTCTTT. It translates to CASSPPGGRHTEAFF.

This clone has only a few counts. The chain joins TRBV28 to TRBJ2-5; D is undetermined. With 10 bases removed from V and 4 bases from J, the gap between germline ends came to 7 bases. The CDR3 totals 10 residues. Looked up from germline, CDR1 is MDHEN and CDR2 is SYDVKM. The CDR3 loop reads CATSRETQYF. Here the CDR3 DNA reads TGTGCCACCTCTCGAGAGACCCAGTACTTC. The full variable domain, rest sourced from reference TRBV28 and TRBJ2-5, is DVKVTQSSRYLVKRTGEKVFLECVQDMDHENMFWYRQDPGLGLRLIYFSYDVKMKEKGDIPEGYSVSREKKERFSLILESASTNQTSMYLCATSRETQYFGPGTRLLVL.

V is TRBV11-2 and J is TRBJ2-1; no clear D. This CDR3 is 11 amino acids long. The germline V gene encodes CDR1 SGHAT and CDR2 FQNNGV. V was pared by 4 bases and J by 7 bases, with 5 bases between. This CDR3 is CASSYVNEQFF. Written as DNA, the CDR3 is TGTGCCAGCAGCTACGTGAATGAGCAGTTCTTC.

The J gene is TRBJ2-2, the V gene TRBV5-1; D ambiguous. Trimming pared 1 base from V and 0 bases from J, leaving 7 bases between. Germline CDR1 reads SGHRS; CDR2 reads YFSETQ. This CDR3 spans 15 amino acids. The CDR3 spells CASSLRSSNTGELFF. As DNA, the CDR3 is TGCGCCAGCAGCTTGAGATCTTCGAACACCGGGGAGCTGTTTTTT.

The genes are TRBV28 and TRBJ1-1; possibly TRBD1 for D (6 bases). Per germline, CDR1 MDHEN and CDR2 SYDVKM. V was clipped by 6 bases and J by 7 bases, with 18 bases between them. The length of the CDR3 is 14 residues. Written as DNA, the CDR3 is TGTGCCAGCAGCCGACCTACAGGGCGCCTTGAAGCTTTCTTT. Amino acids: CASSRPTGRLEAFF.

The chain carries TRBV5-8 and TRBJ2-1; 9 bases match TRBD1. Unmatched junction bases numbered 11, after V lost 4 bases and J lost 9 bases. From germline, CDR1 is SGHTS and CDR2 YDEGEE. CDR3 length: 15 residues. CDR3 DNA: TGTGCCAGCAGCCCCCGGGACAGGGTAATAGGTGAGCAGTTCTTC. Amino acid sequence: CASSPRDRVIGEQFF.

The chain employs TRBV7-3 and TRBJ1-5; no clear D. Germline CDR1 and CDR2: SGHTA and FQGTGA. V shed 2 bases and J shed 6 bases, with 8 bases lying between them. The CDR3 spans 13 residues. CDR3 sequence reads: CASSLGLGQPQHF. CDR3 DNA sequence: TGTGCCAGCAGCTTAGGGTTGGGTCAGCCCCAGCATTTT.

This clone came up a few times. The gene calls are TRBV15 and TRBJ2-4; 10 bases are a match to TRBD2. The junction had 7 bases not matched to a gene; V was cut back by 4 bases and J by 7 bases. CDR1 and CDR2 (germline): LNHNV, YYDKDF (reference sequence). The CDR3 is 15 amino acids. As DNA, the CDR3 is TGTGCCACCAGCACGCGACTAGCGGGTGGTAACATTCAGTACTTC. It translates to CATSTRLAGGNIQYF.

The chain combines TRBV28 with TRBJ2-7, with 7 bases identical to TRBD2. The V segment lost 4 bases and the J segment 3 bases; nucleotides outside the gene matches: 12. Germline lookup yields CDR1 MDHEN and CDR2 SYDVKM. The CDR3 runs 16 residues. The CDR3 nucleotides read TGTGCCAGCAGTTCACTACGGACTAGGTTGGGCTACGAGCAGTACTTC. It yields the protein CASSSLRTRLGYEQYF.

The V gene is TRBV5-1, the J gene TRBJ2-1, with 10 bases fitting TRBD2. The J segment lost 0 bases and the V segment lost 4 bases, leaving 7 bases of the junction unmatched. Germline-derived CDR1 and CDR2 are SGHRS and YFSETQ. The CDR3 is 17 residues long. The CDR3 is CASSPRTSGLSYNEQFF. CDR3 nucleotide sequence: TGCGCCAGCAGCCCACGGACTAGCGGCCTCTCCTACAATGAGCAGTTCTTC.

This clone was seen once. The V and J genes are TRBV6-5 and TRBJ1-2; D perhaps matches TRBD1 (5 bases). The CDR3 spans 15 residues. Trimming shortened V by 6 bases and J by 5 bases, and 19 bases separated the two germline ends. Per the germline V gene, CDR1 is MNHEY and CDR2 is SVGAGI. The CDR3 DNA reads as TGTGCCAGCAGATCTGACGGGACGGCCAGTTATGGCTACACCTTC. This sequence encodes CASRSDGTASYGYTF.

The rearrangement links TRBV6-5 to TRBJ2-2; TRBD1 agrees at 7 bases. The V gene end was trimmed by 5 bases and the J gene end by 5 bases; junction bases not matched to a gene: 5. The CDR3 contains 14 residues. Germline V CDR1 and CDR2: MNHEY, SVGAGI. CDR3 in amino acids: CASSQRTGTGELFF. CDR3 bases: TGTGCCAGCAGTCAAAGGACAGGTACCGGGGAGCTGTTTTTT.

The V gene is TRBV7-2, the J gene TRBJ1-5; D uncertain. Germline CDR1 is SGHTA and CDR2 is FQGNSA. V gave up 6 bases and J gave up 1 base, with 16 bases separating them. The CDR3 consists of 16 residues. The CDR3 DNA follows: TGTGCCAGCAGTTCGGACTGGGGAGGAAGCAATCAGCCCCAGCATTTT. This translates into CASSSDWGGSNQPQHF.

The gene calls are TRBV5-5 and TRBJ2-7; 9 bases agree with TRBD2. Germline lookup yields CDR1 SGHKS and CDR2 YYEKEE (reference sequence). V lost 4 bases, J lost 2 bases, and 4 bases stayed unmatched. CDR3 length equals 14 residues. CDR3 sequence reads: CASSPLAGAYEQYF. CDR3 in DNA: TGTGCCAGCAGCCCCTTAGCGGGAGCCTACGAGCAGTACTTC.

This clone was seen once. This chain uses TRBV29-1 with TRBJ2-1; 7 positions match TRBD1. Trimming removed 4 bases from V and 2 bases from J; junction bases left unmatched: 5. This CDR3 is 14 amino acids long. Germline assignment: CDR1 SQVTM and CDR2 ANQGSEA. The CDR3, as DNA: TGCAGCGTTGCCGGGACAGAGACCTACAATGAGCAGTTCTTC. It yields the protein CSVAGTETYNEQFF.